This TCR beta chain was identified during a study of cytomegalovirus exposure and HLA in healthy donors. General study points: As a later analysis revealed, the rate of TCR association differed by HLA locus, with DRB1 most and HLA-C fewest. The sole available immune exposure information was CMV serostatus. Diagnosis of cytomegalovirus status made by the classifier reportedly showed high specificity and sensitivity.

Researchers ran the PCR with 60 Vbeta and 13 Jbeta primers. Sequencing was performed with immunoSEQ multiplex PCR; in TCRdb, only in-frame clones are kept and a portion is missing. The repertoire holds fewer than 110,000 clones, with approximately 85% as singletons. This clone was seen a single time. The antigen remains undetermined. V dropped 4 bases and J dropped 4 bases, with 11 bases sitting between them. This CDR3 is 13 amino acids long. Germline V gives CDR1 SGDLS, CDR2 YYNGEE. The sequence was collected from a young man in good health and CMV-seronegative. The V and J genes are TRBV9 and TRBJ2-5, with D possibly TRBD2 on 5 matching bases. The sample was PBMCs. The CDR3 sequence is CASSPEGGETQYF. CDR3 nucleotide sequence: TGTGCCAGCAGCCCAGAGGGCGGAGAGACCCAGTACTTC.